This T cell receptor beta chain was retrieved from a study of identical twins. Study-level results: The study found weaker excess twin sharing in beta out-of-frame sequences.

In the case of this clonotype: The antigen is not known.

A single record per CDR3 protein comes from TCRdb applying MiXCR to the 5' RACE reads. The data contain a few hundred thousand distinct CDR3 sequences, approximately 10% of them singletons. CDR1 is KGHSH and CDR2 is LQKENI in the germline V gene. The CDR3 runs to 14 residues. V lost 2 bases, J lost 7 bases, and 14 bases lay in between. The TCR comes from a man aged 45-65 years in good health. The chain recombines TRBV18 with TRBJ1-2; no reliable D call. Material for sequencing was memory T cells sorted from blood. For the CDR3, the DNA is TGTGCCAGCTCACCAGCCCGGGAGTTCGGTGGCTACACCTTC. Its translation is CASSPAREFGGYTF. The complete variable domain, with remaining parts taken from reference TRBV18 and TRBJ1-2, reads NAGVMQNPRHLVRRRGQEARLRCSPMKGHSHVYWYRQLPEEGLKFMVYLQKENIIDESGMPKERFSAEFPKEGPSILRIQQVVRGDSAAYFCASSPAREFGGYTFGSGTRLTVV.